This T cell receptor beta chain was sequenced in a study of blood T cells in healthy people across ages. CDR1 and CDR2 from the germline V gene are SEHNR and FQNEAQ (reference sequence). The CDR3 sequence is 15 residues long. The V end lost 1 base, the J end lost 4 bases, and 14 bases lay between the germline ends. Findings and limits, study-wide: PBMCs left unsorted prevented a conclusive naive versus antigen-experienced comparison.

This clonotype occurred many times. Antigen specificity is unknown. Then a second PCR, running roughly 7 to 11 cycles, was carried out with a sample-barcoded 5' primer and a J-beta primer mix. TCRdb reprocessed the 5' RACE reads via MiXCR and lists one record per CDR3 protein. The sample has fewer than 750,000 distinct CDR3 sequences; 47% are singletons. The draw of peripheral blood yielded 8.5 to 10 milliliters from each donor. The TCR comes from an elderly man in good health. Sequencing used blood. The gene calls are TRBV7-9 and TRBJ2-7; D might be TRBD2 (5 bases). This CDR3 reads CASSLDVGLAYEQYF. CDR3 in DNA: TGTGCCAGCAGCTTAGATGTCGGGCTAGCATACGAGCAGTACTTC.